This T cell receptor (beta chain) appears in the sequencing data of a study of T cell changes during pregnancy in multiple sclerosis. Germline values: CDR1 SGDLS, CDR2 YYNGEE. The length of the CDR3 is 11 residues. Between the trimmed V and J ends, which lost 3 bases and 5 bases, there was a span of 6 bases. Sequenced by immunoSEQ multiplex PCR; TCRdb stores in-frame clones only, minus some. Here the sample spans about 59,000 clones, over 90% being singletons. The chain couples TRBV9 to TRBJ2-7; TRBD1 is a possible D gene (5 bases). The specimen was CD8+ T cells from peripheral blood mononuclear cells, collected in the third trimester of pregnancy. This clonotype originated in a female donor with multiple sclerosis, enrolled in a pregnancy study. The CDR3 here is CASSEGDEQYF. The CDR3 nucleotides read TGTGCCAGCAGCGAAGGGGACGAGCAGTACTTC.